A selection of T cell receptor beta chains follows, all from one sample in a study of shared clonotypes between healthy human individuals. This table comes from immunoSEQ multiplex PCR, and its TCRdb copy is limited to in-frame clones, with some not included. Among approximately 1.5 million clones listed, 95% to 99% were seen once. What was sequenced was naive CD4+ T cells sorted from blood. The receptors come from a man between 25 and 39 years old in good health. Each CDR3 is given with its conserved first and last residue. D genes are given only for firm matches. The listing skips clone size in some rows; elsewhere it reads once, few, many or a size class.

CDR3aa: CASSPSWDSYGYTF
CDR3nt: TGTGCCAGCTCACCCTCCTGGGACAGCTATGGCTACACCTTC
abundance: -
d_gene: TRBD1
v_gene: TRBV18
j_gene: TRBJ1-2

CDR3aa: CASEGSNQPQHF
CDR3nt: TGTGCCAGCGAGGGTAGCAATCAGCCCCAGCATTTT
abundance: -
d_gene: -
v_gene: TRBV28
j_gene: TRBJ1-5

CDR3aa: CASSPGSMNTEAFF
CDR3nt: TGTGCCAGTAGCCCGGGGAGCATGAACACTGAAGCTTTCTTT
abundance: -
d_gene: -
v_gene: TRBV19
j_gene: TRBJ1-1

CDR3aa: CASSTLEQYF
CDR3nt: TGTGCCAGCAGTACCCTCGAGCAGTACTTC
abundance: -
d_gene: -
v_gene: TRBV28
j_gene: TRBJ2-7

CDR3aa: CASSLAMGMSGNQPQHF
CDR3nt: TGTGCCAGTAGTTTGGCAATGGGGATGTCGGGCAATCAGCCCCAGCATTTT
abundance: -
d_gene: -
v_gene: TRBV19
j_gene: TRBJ1-5

CDR3aa: CASSLEGTPGYGYTF
CDR3nt: TGTGCCAGCAGCCTCGAAGGCACACCGGGCTATGGCTACACCTTC
abundance: -
d_gene: -
v_gene: TRBV5-8
j_gene: TRBJ1-2

CDR3aa: CASSFPKIQSYYNEQFF
CDR3nt: TGTGCCAGCAGCTTTCCCAAGATACAGAGCTACTACAATGAGCAGTTCTTC
abundance: -
d_gene: -
v_gene: TRBV7-9
j_gene: TRBJ2-1

CDR3aa: CASSYASGIREQYF
CDR3nt: TGTGCCAGCAGCTACGCTAGCGGGATTCGCGAGCAGTACTTC
abundance: -
d_gene: TRBD2
v_gene: TRBV28
j_gene: TRBJ2-7

CDR3aa: CASRTAREAFF
CDR3nt: TGTGCCAGCAGGACAGCGAGAGAAGCTTTCTTT
abundance: -
d_gene: -
v_gene: TRBV6-6
j_gene: TRBJ1-1

CDR3aa: CASSRDPAGQNNEQFF
CDR3nt: TGCGCCAGCAGCCGGGACCCCGCCGGCCAGAACAATGAGCAGTTCTTC
abundance: -
d_gene: -
v_gene: TRBV5-1
j_gene: TRBJ2-1

CDR3aa: CASSSTTTSGKPYEQYF
CDR3nt: TGTGCCAGCAGCTCCACTACCACTAGCGGGAAACCCTACGAGCAGTACTTC
abundance: -
d_gene: TRBD2
v_gene: TRBV7-2
j_gene: TRBJ2-7

CDR3aa: CASSTPGSEAFF
CDR3nt: TGTGCCAGCAGCACCCCAGGTAGTGAAGCTTTCTTT
abundance: -
d_gene: -
v_gene: TRBV6-5
j_gene: TRBJ1-1

CDR3aa: CASSLGQGRETQYF
CDR3nt: TGTGCCAGCAGCCTGGGACAGGGGCGAGAGACCCAGTACTTC
abundance: -
d_gene: TRBD1
v_gene: TRBV5-4
j_gene: TRBJ2-5

CDR3aa: CASSLAHRDRGSYEQYF
CDR3nt: TGCGCCAGCAGCTTGGCCCACCGGGACAGGGGCTCCTACGAGCAGTACTTC
abundance: -
d_gene: TRBD1
v_gene: TRBV5-1
j_gene: TRBJ2-7

CDR3aa: CASSPGLAAPYEQYF
CDR3nt: TGTGCCAGCTCGCCCGGACTAGCGGCGCCCTACGAGCAGTACTTC
abundance: -
d_gene: TRBD2
v_gene: TRBV18
j_gene: TRBJ2-7

CDR3aa: CASSPSGRSQFF
CDR3nt: TGTGCCAGCAGCCCTAGCGGGAGGTCCCAGTTCTTC
abundance: once
d_gene: TRBD2
v_gene: TRBV11-2
j_gene: TRBJ2-1

CDR3aa: CASSPNRGSYEQYF
CDR3nt: TGTGCCAGCAGCCCAAACAGGGGATCCTACGAGCAGTACTTC
abundance: -
d_gene: TRBD1
v_gene: TRBV11-3
j_gene: TRBJ2-7

CDR3aa: CASSLAFLGELFF
CDR3nt: TGTGCCAGCAGCTTAGCTTTTCTTGGGGAGCTGTTTTTT
abundance: -
d_gene: -
v_gene: TRBV7-8
j_gene: TRBJ2-2

CDR3aa: CASSVTTGLVVNIQYF
CDR3nt: TGTGCCAGCAGTGTGACCACGGGACTAGTGGTAAACATTCAGTACTTC
abundance: -
d_gene: TRBD2
v_gene: TRBV28
j_gene: TRBJ2-4

CDR3aa: CASRRAEPGLAARWSETQYF
CDR3nt: TGCGCCAGCAGACGGGCTGAACCGGGACTAGCGGCGAGGTGGTCAGAGACCCAGTACTTC
abundance: -
d_gene: TRBD2
v_gene: TRBV5-1
j_gene: TRBJ2-5

CDR3aa: CASSADRDAYEQYF
CDR3nt: TGTGCCAGCAGCGCAGACAGGGACGCCTACGAGCAGTACTTC
abundance: -
d_gene: TRBD1
v_gene: TRBV9
j_gene: TRBJ2-7

CDR3aa: CASSLDDRPRTEAFF
CDR3nt: TGTGCCAGCAGCCTCGACGACAGGCCCCGCACTGAAGCTTTCTTT
abundance: -
d_gene: -
v_gene: TRBV7-3
j_gene: TRBJ1-1

CDR3aa: CSVEVAGEAQYF
CDR3nt: TGCAGCGTAGAAGTAGCGGGGGAGGCCCAGTACTTC
abundance: -
d_gene: TRBD2
v_gene: TRBV29-1
j_gene: TRBJ2-5

CDR3aa: CASSLQRAGGGATDTQYF
CDR3nt: TGCGCCAGCAGCCTGCAACGCGCGGGAGGGGGGGCCACAGATACGCAGTATTTT
abundance: -
d_gene: TRBD2
v_gene: TRBV4-3
j_gene: TRBJ2-3